This T cell receptor beta chain was observed in a study of glioma-infiltrating T cells. Study findings and constraints: Gliomas, especially low-grade, showed above-expected tissue-blood divergence; non-neoplastic patients showed below. Only very few CDR3 sequences appeared in both tissue and blood.

The iRepertoire nested amplicon-rescue multiplex PCR amplified TCR alpha and beta CDR3s from RNA. Tissue mRNA or PBMC total RNA, 100-400 ng, went into one-step reverse transcription and amplification. TCRdb recomputed calls from the multiplex PCR reads with MiXCR, one row per CDR3 protein. The data show about 89,000 distinct CDR3 sequences, about 25% seen once. As regards this clonotype: The antigen is not known. This may come from a read error, since a much larger clone is one base off.

The length of the CDR3 is 15 residues. V was pared by 0 bases and J by 3 bases, with 15 bases between. The V gene's germline CDR1 is DFQATT and CDR2 SNEGSKA (reference sequence). The sample taken for sequencing was glioma tissue, nonneoplastic brain tissue, or PBMCs (not recorded which). This TCR derives from a human donor with low-grade glioma or glioblastoma, undergoing nonglioma brain surgery, or in good health (not recorded which). This chain links TRBV20-1 with TRBJ2-7, with D possibly matching TRBD2 (6 bases). CDR3 amino acids: CSARDPRGSLYEQYF. For the CDR3, the DNA is TGCAGTGCTAGAGATCCCCGGGGGAGCCTCTACGAGCAGTACTTC.